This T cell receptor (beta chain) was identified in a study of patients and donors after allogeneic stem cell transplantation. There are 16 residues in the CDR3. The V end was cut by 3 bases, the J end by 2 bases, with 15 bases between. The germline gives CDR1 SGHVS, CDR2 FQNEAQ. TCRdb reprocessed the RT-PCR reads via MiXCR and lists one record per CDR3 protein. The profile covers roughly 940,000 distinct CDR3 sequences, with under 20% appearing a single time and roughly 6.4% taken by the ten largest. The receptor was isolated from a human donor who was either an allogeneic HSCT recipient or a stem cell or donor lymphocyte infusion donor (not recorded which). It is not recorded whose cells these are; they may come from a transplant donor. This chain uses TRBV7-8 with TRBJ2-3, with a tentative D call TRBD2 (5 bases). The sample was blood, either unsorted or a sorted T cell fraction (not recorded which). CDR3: CASSLDSEGFTDTQYF. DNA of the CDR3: TGTGCCAGCAGCTTGGACTCCGAAGGATTCACAGATACGCAGTATTTT.